This TCR beta chain was retrieved from a study of blood T cell repertoires in COVID-19. On the study more broadly: COVID-19 samples collected from the United States, Italy and Spain covered acute and convalescent phases. PBMCs, B-cell-depleted T cells, or T cells provided the cDNA or gDNA that made up the material.

Source study methods: Amplifying reference gene primers gave estimates of nucleated cell counts. Profiled with immunoSEQ multiplex PCR; TCRdb holds only in-frame clones, not every one. The V and J calls and clone size were taken over from that table, and D and trimming were inferred from the DNA. Of 100,000 or so clones listed, under 80% are singletons. The junction had 18 bases not matched to a gene; V was cut back by 6 bases and J by 10 bases. The CDR3 loop spans 15 amino acids. The germline CDR1 and CDR2 sequences are SEHNR and FQNEAQ (reference sequence). This clonotype was sampled from a woman in her 70s with acute or convalescent COVID-19. The chain is built from TRBV7-9 and TRBJ2-7; 7 bases agree with TRBD1. Sequences were obtained from peripheral blood. CDR3 DNA sequence: TGTGCCAGCAGTTCCGGATGGGACAGACATGGGGTACAGTACTTC. Its protein is CASSSGWDRHGVQYF.